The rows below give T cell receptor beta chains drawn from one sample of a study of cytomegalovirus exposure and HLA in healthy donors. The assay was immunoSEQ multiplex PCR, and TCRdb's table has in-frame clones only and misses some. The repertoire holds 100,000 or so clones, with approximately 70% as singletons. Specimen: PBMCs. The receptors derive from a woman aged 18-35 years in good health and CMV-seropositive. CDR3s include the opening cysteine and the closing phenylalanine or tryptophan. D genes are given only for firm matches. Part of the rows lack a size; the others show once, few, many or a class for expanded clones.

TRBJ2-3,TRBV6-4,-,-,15,CASSDSAEPTDTQYF,TGTGCCAGCAGTGACTCCGCGGAGCCCACAGATACGCAGTATTTT
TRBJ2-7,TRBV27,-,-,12,CASSPGAYEQYF,TGTGCCAGCAGTCCGGGGGCCTACGAGCAGTACTTC
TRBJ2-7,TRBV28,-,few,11,CASSRTPIQYF,TGTGCCAGCAGTCGGACTCCGATCCAGTACTTC
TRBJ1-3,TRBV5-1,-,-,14,CASSFTGLGNTIYF,TGCGCCAGCAGCTTCACAGGGTTAGGGAACACCATATATTTT
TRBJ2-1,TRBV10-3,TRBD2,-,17,CAITGASGPSSYNEQFF,TGTGCCATCACCGGGGCTAGCGGGCCTAGCTCCTACAATGAGCAGTTCTTC
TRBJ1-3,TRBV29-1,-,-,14,CSVAVGGKGNTIYF,TGCAGCGTTGCGGTGGGCGGGAAGGGAAACACCATATATTTT
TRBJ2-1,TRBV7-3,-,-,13,CASSLLSGGEQFF,TGTGCCAGCAGCCTGCTTAGCGGTGGTGAGCAGTTCTTC
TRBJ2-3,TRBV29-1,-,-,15,CSVELFGRTTDTQYF,TGCAGCGTTGAACTGTTCGGGAGAACGACAGATACGCAGTATTTT
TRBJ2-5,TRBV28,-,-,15,CASSLGRAYQETQYF,TGTGCCAGCAGTTTGGGCAGGGCGTACCAAGAGACCCAGTACTTC
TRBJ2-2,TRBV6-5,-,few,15,CASSYPGANTGELFF,TGTGCCAGCAGTTACCCAGGTGCGAACACCGGGGAGCTGTTTTTT
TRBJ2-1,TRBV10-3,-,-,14,CAISEWEAHNEQFF,TGTGCCATCAGTGAGTGGGAGGCACACAATGAGCAGTTCTTC
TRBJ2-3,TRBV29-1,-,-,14,CSAADLKRTDTQYF,TGCAGCGCCGCGGACTTGAAACGCACAGATACGCAGTATTTT
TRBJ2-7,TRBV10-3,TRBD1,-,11,CATGTDYEQYF,TGTGCCACCGGGACAGACTACGAGCAGTACTTC
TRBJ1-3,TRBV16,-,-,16,CASSQRRGLSGNTIYF,TGTGCCAGCAGCCAACGTAGGGGACTCTCTGGAAACACCATATATTTT
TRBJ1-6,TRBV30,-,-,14,CAWGTTGSGPPLHF,TGTGCCTGGGGGACAACAGGGTCTGGGCCACCCCTCCACTTT
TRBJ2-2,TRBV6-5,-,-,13,CASSSREGGELFF,TGTGCCAGCAGCTCACGAGAGGGCGGGGAGCTGTTTTTT
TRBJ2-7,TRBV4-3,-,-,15,CASSQGNVGLYEQYF,TGCGCCAGCAGCCAAGGTAATGTGGGCCTCTACGAGCAGTACTTC
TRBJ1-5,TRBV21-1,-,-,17,CASSQLRGGSGNQPQHF,TGTGCCAGCAGCCAACTTCGGGGGGGCAGTGGCAATCAGCCCCAGCATTTT
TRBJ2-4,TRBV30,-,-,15,CAWSEPGARGGIQYF,TGTGCCTGGAGCGAACCAGGGGCGAGGGGTGGGATTCAGTACTTC
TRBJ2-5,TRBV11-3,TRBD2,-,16,CASRPSGGRAQETQYF,TGTGCCAGCAGACCCTCGGGGGGGAGGGCCCAAGAGACCCAGTACTTC
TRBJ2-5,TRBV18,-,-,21,CASSPSVLDLTLCKYQETQYF,TGTGCCAGCTCACCATCCGTACTAGACCTAACGCTATGCAAGTACCAAGAGACCCAGTACTTC
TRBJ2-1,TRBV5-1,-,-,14,CASSLSGAYNEQFF,TGCGCCAGCAGCTTGTCGGGAGCCTACAATGAGCAGTTCTTC
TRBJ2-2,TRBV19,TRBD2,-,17,CASTLDSGRSGTGELFF,TGTGCCAGTACCCTAGATAGCGGGAGGTCCGGAACCGGGGAGCTGTTTTTT
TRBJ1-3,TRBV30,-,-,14,CAWSDRLSGNTIYF,TGTGCCTGGAGTGACAGGCTCTCTGGAAACACCATATATTTT
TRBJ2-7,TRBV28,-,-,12,CASRQAHYEQYF,TGTGCCAGTAGACAGGCCCATTACGAGCAGTACTTC
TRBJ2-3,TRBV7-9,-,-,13,CASSLLWSDTQYF,TGTGCCAGCAGCTTACTATGGTCGGATACGCAGTATTTT
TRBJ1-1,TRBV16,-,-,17,CASSPLTCSGVNTEAFF,TGTGCCAGCAGCCCTCTGACCTGCTCCGGGGTAAACACTGAAGCTTTCTTT
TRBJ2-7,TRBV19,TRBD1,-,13,CASGGQGAHEQYF,TGTGCCAGTGGGGGACAGGGGGCCCACGAGCAGTACTTC
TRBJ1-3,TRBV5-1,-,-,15,CASSLASVSGNTIYF,TGCGCCAGCAGCTTGGCCTCGGTTTCTGGAAACACCATATATTTT
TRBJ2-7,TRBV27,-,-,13,CASRTTGAYEQYF,TGTGCCAGCAGGACGACAGGCGCCTACGAGCAGTACTTC
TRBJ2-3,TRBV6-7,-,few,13,CASSYDRADTQYF,TGTGCCAGCAGTTACGATCGCGCAGATACGCAGTATTTT
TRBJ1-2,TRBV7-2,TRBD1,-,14,CASSPQGADYGYTF,TGTGCCAGCAGCCCACAGGGGGCGGACTATGGCTACACCTTC
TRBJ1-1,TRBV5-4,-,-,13,CASSPGTNTEAFF,TGTGCCAGCAGCCCCGGGACAAACACTGAAGCTTTCTTT
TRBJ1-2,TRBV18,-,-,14,CASSQSASSYGYTF,TGTGCCAGCTCACAAAGCGCAAGTTCCTATGGCTACACCTTC
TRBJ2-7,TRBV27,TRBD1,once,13,CASRKGQYYEQYF,TGTGCCAGCAGGAAGGGACAGTACTACGAGCAGTACTTC
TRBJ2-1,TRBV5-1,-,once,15,CARSSQGYSYNEQFF,TGCGCCCGCAGCTCACAGGGTTACTCCTACAATGAGCAGTTCTTC
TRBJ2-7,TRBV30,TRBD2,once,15,CAWSVPSGDLYEQYF,TGTGCCTGGAGTGTACCTAGCGGGGATCTCTACGAGCAGTACTTC
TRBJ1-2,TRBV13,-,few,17,CASSRATVLSSPYGYTF,TGTGCCAGCAGCCGCGCGACAGTCCTCAGCTCTCCTTATGGCTACACCTTC
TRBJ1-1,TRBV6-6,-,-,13,CASSYGGGREAFF,TGTGCCAGCAGTTACGGAGGCGGGCGTGAAGCTTTCTTT
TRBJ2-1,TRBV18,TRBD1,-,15,CASSPGQEIYNEQFF,TGTGCCAGCTCACCAGGACAGGAAATTTACAATGAGCAGTTCTTC